The sequence of this TCR beta chain was determined in a study of control samples from healthy donors and cancer patients. The method was immunoSEQ multiplex PCR; TCRdb's version includes in-frame clones alone and lacks a portion of them. The sample includes 50,000 or so clones, roughly 88% seen only once; the top ten take more than 3.5%. Per the germline V gene, CDR1 is MNHEY and CDR2 is SMNVEV (reference sequence). V was shortened by 3 bases and J by 1 base, with 9 bases between the two germline ends. This CDR3 comprises 14 residues. This chain connects TRBV27 to TRBJ1-1; D is unclear. The sequencing input was blood. This TCR came from a man in his fifties or sixties in good health. DNA of the CDR3: TGTGCCAGCAGTTTCTTAACGGGGAACACTGAAGCTTTCTTT. This sequence encodes CASSFLTGNTEAFF.